This record covers a single TCR beta chain. Its antigen is not identified. CDR3 length: 14 amino acids. Germline V gives CDR1 SGHRS, CDR2 YFSETQ. V shed 1 base and J shed 5 bases, with 12 bases lying between them. This sample stems from a study of identical twins. Study-wide points: Invariant T cells like MAIT and iNKT could partly confound the zero-insertion analyses. Abundant beta clonotypes from cord blood had fewer insertions, unlike memory repertoires, which showed none. Weaker excess twin sharing was observed in beta out-of-frame sequences.

One entry per CDR3 protein results from TCRdb running MiXCR on the 5' RACE reads. The sample has hundreds of thousands of distinct CDR3 sequences; more than 6.5% are singletons. These same records also appear under a second study, on yellow fever vaccine responses in identical twins. From that second work: Reportedly, twins' vaccine T cell responses looked partly convergent and partly personalized.

Specimen: PBMCs. This receptor was identified in a woman under 30 in good health. The chain recombines TRBV5-1 with TRBJ2-5; the D is unclear. The CDR3 DNA follows: TGCGCCAGCAGCTTGCGGGTCATTGTGGAGACCCAGTACTTC. Protein: CASSLRVIVETQYF.